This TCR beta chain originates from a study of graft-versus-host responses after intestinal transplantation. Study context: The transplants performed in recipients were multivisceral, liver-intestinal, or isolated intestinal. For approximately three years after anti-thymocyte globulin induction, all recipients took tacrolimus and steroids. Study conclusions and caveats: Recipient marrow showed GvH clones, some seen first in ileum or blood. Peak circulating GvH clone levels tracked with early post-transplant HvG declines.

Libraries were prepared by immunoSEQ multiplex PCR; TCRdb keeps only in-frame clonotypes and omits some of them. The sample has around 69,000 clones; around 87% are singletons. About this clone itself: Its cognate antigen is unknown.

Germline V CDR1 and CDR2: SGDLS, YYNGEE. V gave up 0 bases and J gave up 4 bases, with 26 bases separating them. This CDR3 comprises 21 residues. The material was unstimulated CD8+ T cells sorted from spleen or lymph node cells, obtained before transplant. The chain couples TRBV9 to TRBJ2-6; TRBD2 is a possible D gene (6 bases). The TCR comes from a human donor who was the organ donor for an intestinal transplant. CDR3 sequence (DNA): TGTGCCAGCAGCGTAGAATGGAGGGGCGTCTCATCTTTCGTGGGGGCCAACGTCCTGACTTTC. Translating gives CASSVEWRGVSSFVGANVLTF.